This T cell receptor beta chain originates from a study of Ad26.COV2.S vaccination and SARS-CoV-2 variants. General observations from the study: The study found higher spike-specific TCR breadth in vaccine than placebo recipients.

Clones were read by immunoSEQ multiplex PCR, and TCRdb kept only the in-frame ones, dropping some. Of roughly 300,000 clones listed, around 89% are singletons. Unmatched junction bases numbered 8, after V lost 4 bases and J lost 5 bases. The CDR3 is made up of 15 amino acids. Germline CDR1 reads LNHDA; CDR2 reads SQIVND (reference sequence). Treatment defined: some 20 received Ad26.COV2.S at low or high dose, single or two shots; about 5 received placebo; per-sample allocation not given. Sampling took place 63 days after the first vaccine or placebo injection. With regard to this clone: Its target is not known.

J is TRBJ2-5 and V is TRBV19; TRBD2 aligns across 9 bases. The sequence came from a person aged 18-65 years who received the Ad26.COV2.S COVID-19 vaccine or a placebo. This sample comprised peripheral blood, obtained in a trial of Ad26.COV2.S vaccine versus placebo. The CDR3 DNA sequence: TGTGCCAGTAGTAACGGACTAGCGCGCGGGGAGACCCAGTACTTC. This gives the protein CASSNGLARGETQYF.